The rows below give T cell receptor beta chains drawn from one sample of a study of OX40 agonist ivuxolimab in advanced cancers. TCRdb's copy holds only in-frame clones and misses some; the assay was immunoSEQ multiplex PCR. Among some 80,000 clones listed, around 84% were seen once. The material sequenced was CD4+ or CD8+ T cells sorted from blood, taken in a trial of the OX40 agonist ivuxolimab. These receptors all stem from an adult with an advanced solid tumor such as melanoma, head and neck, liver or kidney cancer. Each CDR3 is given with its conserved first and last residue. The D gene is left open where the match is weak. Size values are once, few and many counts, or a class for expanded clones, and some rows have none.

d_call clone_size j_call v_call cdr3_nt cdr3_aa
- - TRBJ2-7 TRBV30 TGTGCCTGGAGTGTACGGCTAGCTCGCGAGCAGTACTTC CAWSVRLAREQYF
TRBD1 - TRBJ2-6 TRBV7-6 TGTGCCAGCAGCTTAGTAGGACAGGGTGGTGGGGCCAACGTCCTGACTTTC CASSLVGQGGGANVLTF
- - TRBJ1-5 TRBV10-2 TGCGCCACCGAAAAAGGTTCAGGGAAATATAGCAATCAGCCCCAGCATTTT CATEKGSGKYSNQPQHF
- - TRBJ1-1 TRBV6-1 TGTGCCAGCAGTGAACGCCAGGGAACTGAAGCTTTCTTT CASSERQGTEAFF
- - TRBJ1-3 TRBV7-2 TGTGCCAGCAGCCCCATTGGTGGAAACACCATATATTTT CASSPIGGNTIYF
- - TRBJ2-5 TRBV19 TGTGCCAGTAGTATCCTTGAGAGTGGGGCCCAGTACTTC CASSILESGAQYF
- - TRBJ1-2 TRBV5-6 TGTGCCAGCACTCCGAGGTTAGCTAACTATGGCTACACCTTC CASTPRLANYGYTF
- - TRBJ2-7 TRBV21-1 TGTGCCAGCAGCATAAGAGGCAGCTCCTACGAGCAGTACTTC CASSIRGSSYEQYF
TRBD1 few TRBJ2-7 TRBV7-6 TGTGCCAGCAGCTTACCCGGGACAGGGAACGAGCAGTACTTC CASSLPGTGNEQYF
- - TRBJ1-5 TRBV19 TGTGCCAGTAGTATAGACGCAGCTATCGGGCCCCAGCATTTT CASSIDAAIGPQHF
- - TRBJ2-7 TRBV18 TGTGCCAGCTCACCACCGCGGGTTTACGAGCAGTACTTC CASSPPRVYEQYF
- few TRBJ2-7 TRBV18 TGTGCCAGCTCACCCACTTCAGGGGGGAGATACTACGAGCAGTACTTC CASSPTSGGRYYEQYF
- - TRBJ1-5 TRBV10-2 TGCGCCAGCAGTGAGTGGAGTCTTTCGCGGCCCCAGCATTTT CASSEWSLSRPQHF
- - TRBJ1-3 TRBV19 TGTGCCAGCTTTTCTGGGGCCTCTGGAAACACCATATATTTT CASFSGASGNTIYF
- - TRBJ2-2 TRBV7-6 TGTGCCAGCAGCTTGGGGGCAGAGCCCAACACCGGGGAGCTGTTTTTT CASSLGAEPNTGELFF
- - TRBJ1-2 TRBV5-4 TGTGCCAGCAGCTTGGGCAGGGGCTATGGCTACACCTTC CASSLGRGYGYTF
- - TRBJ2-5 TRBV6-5 TGTGCCAGCAGTTCGGCCGGACAGCGTGGCGAGACCCAGTACTTC CASSSAGQRGETQYF
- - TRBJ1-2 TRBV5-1 TGCGCCAGCAGCCCGGACGGCAACTATGGCTACACCTTC CASSPDGNYGYTF
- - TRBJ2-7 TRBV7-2 TGTGCCAGCAGCTTAGTACAGAGCTCCTACGAGCAGTACTTC CASSLVQSSYEQYF
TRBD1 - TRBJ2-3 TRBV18 TGTGCCAGCTCACGGACAGGGGGATTCACAGATACGCAGTATTTT CASSRTGGFTDTQYF
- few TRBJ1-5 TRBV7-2 TGTGCCAGCACCTTAACCGGGGGGAGCAATCAGCCCCAGCATTTT CASTLTGGSNQPQHF
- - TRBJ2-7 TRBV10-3 TGTGCCATCAGTGACAACAGGGTCTCCTACGAGCAGTACTTC CAISDNRVSYEQYF
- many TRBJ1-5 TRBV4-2 TGTGCCAGCAGCCCCCAATATAGCAATCAGCCCCAGCATTTT CASSPQYSNQPQHF
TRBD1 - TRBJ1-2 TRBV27 TGTGCCAGCAGTTTAGGGACAGGGGTTAACTATGGCTACACCTTC CASSLGTGVNYGYTF
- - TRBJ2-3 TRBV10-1 TGCGCCAGCAGTGTAGACAGCACAGATACGCAGTATTTT CASSVDSTDTQYF
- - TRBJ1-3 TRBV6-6 TGTGCCAGCAGTTCAGGATCAACCTTGGGAAACACCATATATTTT CASSSGSTLGNTIYF
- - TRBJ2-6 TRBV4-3 TGCGCCAGCAGCCAAGATATTAGTTCTGGGGCCAACGTCCTGACTTTC CASSQDISSGANVLTF
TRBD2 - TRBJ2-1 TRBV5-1 TGCGCCAGCAGCCTGTGGGGACTAGCGGGGTTATACAATGAGCAGTTCTTC CASSLWGLAGLYNEQFF
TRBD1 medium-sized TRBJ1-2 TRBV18 TGTGCCAGCTCGCCGGGACAGGGGGCAGGTGGCTACACCTTC CASSPGQGAGGYTF
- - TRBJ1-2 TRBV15 TGTGCCACCAGCAGAGATTGGGGGGGAACAGCTTATGGCTACACCTTC CATSRDWGGTAYGYTF
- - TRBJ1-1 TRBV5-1 TGCGCCAGCAGCAGGGAGGGGGGATCAAACACTGAAGCTTTCTTT CASSREGGSNTEAFF
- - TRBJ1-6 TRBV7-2 TGTGCCAGCAGCTTGACAGCCGTTAGTTCACCCCTCCACTTT CASSLTAVSSPLHF
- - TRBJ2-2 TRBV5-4 TGTGCCAGCAGCTTGGAGGGAGTCACCGGGGAGCTGTTTTTT CASSLEGVTGELFF
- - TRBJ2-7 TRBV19 TGTGCCAGTAGGGAACGTGGGGGTAACATCTACGAGCAGTACTTC CASRERGGNIYEQYF
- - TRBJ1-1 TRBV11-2 TGTGCCAGCAGGTCGGATGCGACGAACACTGAAGCTTTCTTT CASRSDATNTEAFF
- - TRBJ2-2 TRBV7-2 TGTGCCAGCAGCTTAGCCGGAGGGCTGGCCGGGGAGCTGTTTTTT CASSLAGGLAGELFF
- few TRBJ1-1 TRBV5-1 TGCGCCAGCAGCTTGAGACGACCTAGGGACACTGAAGCTTTCTTT CASSLRRPRDTEAFF
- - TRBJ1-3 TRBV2 TGTGCCAGCAGTAAAGGCCGGTCCTGGGGAGGAAACACCATATATTTT CASSKGRSWGGNTIYF
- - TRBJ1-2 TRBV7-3 TGTGCCAGCAGCTCCCCGGGGGCAGGTCCCCGTATCACCTATGGCTACACCTTC CASSSPGAGPRITYGYTF
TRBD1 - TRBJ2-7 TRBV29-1 TGCAGCGTGACAGGGTCCTACGAGCAGTACTTC CSVTGSYEQYF
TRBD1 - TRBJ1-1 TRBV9 TGTGCCAGCAGCCTAAGGGGGCTGGACACTGAAGCTTTCTTT CASSLRGLDTEAFF
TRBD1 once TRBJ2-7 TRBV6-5 TGTGCCAGCAGCTACGGACAGGGTGGGGGGTACGAGCAGTACTTC CASSYGQGGGYEQYF
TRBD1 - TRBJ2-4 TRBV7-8 TGTGCCAGCAGCGCTTCGTACAGGGGACCCAAAAACATTCAGTACTTC CASSASYRGPKNIQYF
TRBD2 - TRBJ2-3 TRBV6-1 TGTGCCAGCAGTGGCGGGGGGGCGAGGACAGATACGCAGTATTTT CASSGGGARTDTQYF
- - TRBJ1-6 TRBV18 TGTGCCAGCTCCCCTGGACCTGATTCACCCCTCCACTTT CASSPGPDSPLHF
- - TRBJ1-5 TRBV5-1 TGCGCCAGCAGCGCGGGGACGGGTTCGTGGCCCCAGCATTTT CASSAGTGSWPQHF
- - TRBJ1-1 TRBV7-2 TGTGCCAGCAGCTTAGATAGCGGAACTGAAGCTTTCTTT CASSLDSGTEAFF
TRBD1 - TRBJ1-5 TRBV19 TGTGCCAGTAAGGGCAGGGGGCGAAGAAATCAGCCCCAGCATTTT CASKGRGRRNQPQHF